The clone carrying this T cell receptor beta chain appeared a few times. The data stem from a study of OX40 agonist ivuxolimab in advanced cancers. Data came from immunoSEQ multiplex PCR; TCRdb stores just in-frame clones and leaves some out. This table holds about 68,000 clones, around 80% found once. The CDR3 runs 17 residues. Trimming cost V 3 bases and J 3 bases, with 19 bases left between them. Germline CDR1 and CDR2: SGHDT and YYEEEE. Sequencing was performed on CD4+ or CD8+ T cells sorted from blood, taken in a trial of the OX40 agonist ivuxolimab. The receptor comes from an adult with an advanced solid tumor such as melanoma, head and neck, liver or kidney cancer. The rearrangement joins TRBV5-6 to TRBJ1-5, with D possibly being TRBD1 (5 bases). CDR3 in DNA: TGTGCCAGCAGCTCGCGGATCAGGGATCGAATCAATCAGCCCCAGCATTTT. This encodes CASSSRIRDRINQPQHF.